This T cell receptor (beta chain) is from a study of T cells after yellow fever vaccination. In this sample, this clonotype turned up a few times. Its antigen is undetermined. Study conclusions and caveats: The appearance of a small share of clonotypes in both CD4 and CD8 compartments was observed. Most clones from primary vaccination resurfaced after the booster (around 95% CD4, about 91% CD8).

In making TCR cDNA, 5'RACE template switching added a universal primer site and UMIs to it. A single record per CDR3 protein comes from TCRdb applying MiXCR to the 5' RACE reads. This sample has approximately 510,000 distinct CDR3 sequences, with 21% found just once. V dropped 6 bases and J dropped 4; count of bases not matched to a gene: 10. This CDR3 region has 16 residues. The source of this sequence is a man aged 18 to 29 who received the YFV17D yellow fever vaccine. Source: PBMCs, taken roughly 20 days after the first yellow fever vaccination. The chain joins TRBV12-3 or TRBV12-4 to TRBJ2-5; TRBD2 aligns across 11 bases. The CDR3, as DNA: TGTGCCAGCAGCCTTAGCGGGGGGGGCGTTTCAGAGACCCAGTACTTC. It is translated as CASSLSGGGVSETQYF.